These 28 T cell receptor beta chains share one sample of origin, sequenced in a study of control samples from healthy donors and cancer patients. Sequencing used immunoSEQ multiplex PCR; TCRdb keeps in-frame clones, though not all of them. The sample includes about 140,000 clones, about 90% of them seen just once. Sequencing input: blood. The receptors shown here come from a man aged 18 to 30 in good health.

This clone was picked up one time. The rearrangement links TRBV29-1 to TRBJ2-6; 7 positions agree with TRBD1. Germline lookup yields CDR1 SQVTM and CDR2 ANQGSEA. The CDR3 length is 18 residues. V lost 3 bases and J lost 2; bases outside the gene matches: 13. CDR3 in amino acids: CSVDGEQGLEPGANVLTF. DNA of the CDR3: TGCAGCGTTGACGGTGAACAGGGGTTGGAACCTGGGGCCAACGTCCTGACTTTC.

This clone was seen more than once but under ten times. The chain recombines TRBV14 with TRBJ2-5; 10 bases match TRBD1. Germline loops: CDR1 SGHDN, CDR2 FVKESK. This CDR3 comprises 16 residues. V dropped 4 bases and J dropped 4; count of bases not matched to a gene: 9. CDR3 sequence: CASSRKGRDRGETQYF. The CDR3 coding sequence is TGTGCCAGCAGCCGAAAAGGCCGGGACAGGGGAGAGACCCAGTACTTC.

This rearrangement joins TRBV6-2 or TRBV6-3 to TRBJ1-2; D is undetermined. V was cut by 0 bases and J by 5 bases, with 7 bases left in between. Germline CDR1 is MNHEY and CDR2 is SVGEGT. The CDR3 sequence is 13 residues long. CDR3 sequence (DNA): TGTGCCAGCAGTTACTCAGACGAGTATGGCTACACCTTC. Translating it yields CASSYSDEYGYTF.

This clone has only one observation. The J gene is TRBJ1-2, the V gene TRBV2; D is undetermined. There are 14 residues in the CDR3. The germline V gene encodes CDR1 SNHLY and CDR2 FYNNEI. Trimming stripped 2 bases from V and 2 bases from J, with 9 bases between. For the CDR3, the DNA is TGTGCCAGCAGTGAACTTCCGGGGAACTATGGCTACACCTTC. Residues: CASSELPGNYGYTF.

V gene TRBV10-3 combines with J gene TRBJ1-3; 7 positions match TRBD1. The germline gives CDR1 ENHRY, CDR2 SYGVKD. CDR3 length: 12 amino acids. Unmatched junction bases numbered 5, after V lost 8 bases and J lost 7 bases. CDR3 nucleotide sequence: TGTGCCATCGGGGAGGGGGCGAACACCATATATTTT. It encodes CAIGEGANTIYF.

CDR3 nucleotides: TGTGCCAGCAGCCCCGGACAGGGCTTCTATGGCTACACCTTC. This gives the protein CASSPGQGFYGYTF. The chain is built from TRBV7-9 and TRBJ1-2; 8 bases agree with TRBD1. This CDR3 is built from 14 residues. V was clipped by 5 bases and J by 4 bases; unmatched bases: 6. Germline lookup yields CDR1 SEHNR and CDR2 FQNEAQ (reference sequence).

V is TRBV23-1 and J is TRBJ2-7, with 8 nucleotides matching TRBD1. TRBV23-1 is an open reading frame, and its role is uncertain. With V trimmed by 0 bases and J by 1 base, 2 bases remained unmatched. The CDR3 spans 15 residues. The CDR3 loop reads CASSQSNRGSYEQYF. The CDR3, as DNA: TGCGCCAGCAGTCAATCGAACAGGGGGTCCTACGAGCAGTACTTC.

The chain combines TRBV27 with TRBJ1-4, with a possible D match to TRBD1 (5 bases). This CDR3 is 13 amino acids long. Germline V gene sequence: CDR1 MNHEY, CDR2 SMNVEV (reference sequence). The V and J ends lost 2 bases and 8 bases respectively, with 9 bases between them. In DNA form, the CDR3 reads TGTGCCAGCAGTTTAGGGGCGGGAGAAAAACTGTTTTTT. Its protein is CASSLGAGEKLFF.

This clone was seen a few times. The chain has TRBV7-2 and TRBJ1-2, with a possible D match to TRBD1 (5 bases). The V and J ends lost 2 bases and 5 bases respectively, with 12 bases between them. Germline CDR1 SGHTA, CDR2 FQGNSA. This CDR3 region has 14 residues. The CDR3 is CASSLLSQGYGYTF. The CDR3 DNA follows: TGTGCCAGCAGCTTATTATCCCAGGGATATGGCTACACCTTC.

This chain uses TRBV7-2 with TRBJ1-6; a weak D match, TRBD1 (5 bases). Germline assignment: CDR1 SGHTA and CDR2 FQGNSA. Trimming removed 1 base at V and 8 bases at J, with 15 bases between. The CDR3 has 16 amino acids. The CDR3 protein is CASSLVGSGADSPLHF. CDR3 nucleotides: TGTGCCAGCAGCTTAGTAGGTTCCGGGGCTGATTCACCCCTCCACTTT.

The chain carries TRBV27 and TRBJ2-1; D is uncertain. CDR1 is MNHEY, CDR2 SMNVEV, per germline (reference sequence). This CDR3 region has 17 residues. V gave up 0 bases and J gave up 1 base, with 13 bases separating them. The CDR3 loop is CASSLSIGMGSYNEQFF. The CDR3 DNA reads TGTGCCAGCAGTTTATCGATTGGGATGGGTTCCTACAATGAGCAGTTCTTC.

This chain uses TRBV29-1 with TRBJ1-2; TRBD1 matches at 7 bases. V shed 2 bases and J 0 bases; nucleotides not matched to a gene: 3. The CDR3 is 14 amino acids. Germline V lookup: CDR1 SQVTM, CDR2 ANQGSEA. The CDR3 DNA reads TGCAGCGTTGAACAGACAGGGTCTAACTATGGCTACACCTTC. As protein: CSVEQTGSNYGYTF. The whole variable domain, filled in from reference TRBV29-1 and TRBJ1-2, reads SAVISQKPSRDICQRGTSLTIQCQVDSQVTMMFWYRQQPGQSLTLIATANQGSEATYESGFVIDKFPISRPNLTFSTLTVSNMSPEDSSIYLCSVEQTGSNYGYTFGSGTRLTVV.

The CDR3 DNA follows: TGTGCCAGCAGCTTAGACGGACTAGCGGGGCTCTACGAGCAGTACTTC. Translating gives CASSLDGLAGLYEQYF. The V gene is TRBV7-9, the J gene TRBJ2-7; TRBD2 matches at 12 bases. The CDR3 runs to 16 residues. V was pared by 1 base and J by 3 bases, with 4 bases of the junction left unmatched. Germline V lookup: CDR1 SEHNR, CDR2 FQNEAQ (reference sequence).

The chain uses TRBV2 and TRBJ2-5; no clear D gene. Germline CDR1 SNHLY, CDR2 FYNNEI. This CDR3 is 13 amino acids long. Trimming removed 7 bases at V and 5 bases at J, with 14 bases between. The CDR3: CASIWTFGETQYF. The CDR3 DNA sequence: TGTGCCAGCATCTGGACGTTCGGGGAGACCCAGTACTTC.

The chain has TRBV2 and TRBJ2-5, with D unresolved. Germline V gives CDR1 SNHLY, CDR2 FYNNEI. The CDR3 is made up of 12 amino acids. The DNA for the CDR3 is TGTGCTGTAAAAGACTACCAAGAGACCCAGTACTTC. Translation: CAVKDYQETQYF.

This chain links TRBV7-9 with TRBJ1-1, with 12 bases matching TRBD1. The V gene's germline CDR1 is SEHNR and CDR2 FQNEAQ (reference sequence). With 6 bases clipped from V and 12 bases from J, the junction kept 11 bases outside the gene matches. CDR3 length: 14 amino acids. The CDR3 DNA reads TGTGCCAGCAGTTCGCCCGGGACAGGGGGCTTACCTTTCTTT. Translating gives CASSSPGTGGLPFF.

The chain carries TRBV4-1 and TRBJ2-5; 7 bases line up with TRBD1. Germline V gene data show CDR1 as MGHRA and CDR2 as YSYEKL. The CDR3 spans 15 residues. The V segment lost 0 bases and the J segment 2 bases; nucleotides outside the gene matches: 3. The chain's CDR3 is CASSQDFRGQETQYF. In DNA form, the CDR3 reads TGCGCCAGCAGCCAAGATTTCAGGGGGCAAGAGACCCAGTACTTC.

The chain carries TRBV3-1 (or the pseudogene TRBV3-2) and TRBJ2-7; TRBD1 matches at 7 bases. The CDR3 loop spans 16 amino acids. V shed 0 bases, J shed 4 bases, and the junction held 9 bases outside the gene matches. Germline values: CDR1 LGHDT, CDR2 YNNKEL (reference sequence). CDR3 DNA sequence: TGTGCCAGCAGCCAAGATACTGGACAGGTCTTTTACGAGCAGTACTTC. Translated, it gives CASSQDTGQVFYEQYF.

The V and J genes are TRBV6-5 and TRBJ1-1; 7 nucleotides align to TRBD1. The CDR3 totals 15 residues. V lost 6 bases to trimming and J lost 3 bases; unmatched junction nucleotides: 10. Per germline, CDR1 MNHEY and CDR2 SVGAGI. The CDR3 sequence: CASRPQPRGDTEAFF. Written as DNA, the CDR3 is TGTGCCAGCAGGCCCCAACCCAGGGGGGACACTGAAGCTTTCTTT.

The CDR3 here is CASSFRGNTEAFF. The CDR3 DNA follows: TGTGCCAGCAGTTTTAGGGGGAACACTGAAGCTTTCTTT. The chain joins TRBV27 to TRBJ1-1; D perhaps matches TRBD1 (5 bases). V lost 3 bases and J lost 1, with 6 bases in between. This CDR3 has 13 residues. The germline gives CDR1 MNHEY, CDR2 SMNVEV (reference sequence).

The chain couples TRBV6-4 to TRBJ1-2, with a weak D call TRBD1 (6 bases). V lost 3 bases and J lost 0, with 11 bases in between. The CDR3 has 15 residues. The germline CDR1 and CDR2 sequences are MRHNA and SNTAGT. CDR3 amino acids: CASSEMGAANYGYTF. For the CDR3, the DNA is TGTGCCAGCAGTGAGATGGGGGCCGCTAACTATGGCTACACCTTC.

The chain couples TRBV12-3 or TRBV12-4 to TRBJ2-2; no clear D gene. V gave up 7 bases and J gave up 4 bases, with 10 bases separating them. CDR3 length equals 13 residues. The CDR3: CASTFVGTGELFF. The CDR3 DNA reads as TGTGCCAGCACTTTTGTAGGCACCGGGGAGCTGTTTTTT.

The J gene is TRBJ1-1, the V gene TRBV2, with TRBD1 identical over 10 bases. The CDR3 contains 15 residues. CDR1 SNHLY and CDR2 FYNNEI come from the germline V gene. Trimming cost V 9 bases and J 5 bases; bases outside gene matches: 12. CDR3 amino acids: CARSIMPGQGTEAFF. DNA of the CDR3: TGTGCCAGGTCGATAATGCCGGGACAGGGGACTGAAGCTTTCTTT.

The chain joins TRBV7-2 to TRBJ1-2; D is unclear. V lost 5 bases, J lost 0 bases, and 10 bases lay in between. This CDR3 is 14 amino acids long. The V gene's germline CDR1 is SGHTA and CDR2 FQGNSA. This chain's CDR3 is CASSRETANYGYTF. As DNA, the CDR3 is TGTGCCAGCAGCCGCGAAACAGCTAACTATGGCTACACCTTC.

This rearrangement joins TRBV3-1 (or the pseudogene TRBV3-2) to TRBJ1-4, with TRBD1 as a possible D gene (6 bases). Trimming took 4 bases from V and 4 from J, leaving 10 bases between them. Germline CDR1 and CDR2: LGHDT and YNNKEL (reference sequence). This CDR3 is 14 amino acids long. DNA of the CDR3: TGTGCCAGCAGCCGGACAGAAGATAATGAAAAACTGTTTTTT. It specifies CASSRTEDNEKLFF.

The chain has TRBV4-2 and TRBJ2-7; 10 bases match TRBD2. The CDR3 consists of 19 residues. V lost 0 bases and J lost 0; bases outside the gene matches: 11. The germline CDR1 and CDR2 sequences are LGHNA and YNFKEQ. The DNA of the CDR3 is TGTGCCAGCAGCCAAGATCAAGTCTCTAGCGGGGGATTCTCCTACGAGCAGTACTTC. Protein product: CASSQDQVSSGGFSYEQYF.

The chain carries TRBV5-1 and TRBJ2-1; D is perhaps TRBD1 or TRBD2 (5 bases each). Germline lookup yields CDR1 SGHRS and CDR2 YFSETQ. Trimming shortened V by 4 bases and J by 7 bases, and 24 bases separated the two germline ends. CDR3 length equals 17 residues. CDR3 in DNA: TGCGCCAGCAGCACAGGCGTCACCGGGACCATAGGTAATGAGCAGTTCTTC. As protein: CASSTGVTGTIGNEQFF.

This clone was seen just once. This chain links TRBV7-2 with TRBJ1-2; D might be TRBD1 (6 bases). Germline CDR1 reads SGHTA; CDR2 reads FQGNSA. V dropped 1 base and J dropped 5 bases, with 20 bases sitting between them. This CDR3 is built from 17 residues. CDR3 protein: CASSLGRTVLEYYGYTF. Here the CDR3 DNA reads TGTGCCAGCAGCTTAGGGCGGACAGTACTAGAATATTATGGCTACACCTTC.